The sequence of this T cell receptor (beta chain) was determined in a study of blood T cell repertoires in COVID-19. Some clones are missing from TCRdb's copy, which holds only in-frame ones; the method was immunoSEQ multiplex PCR. This table holds about 280,000 clones, roughly 91% found once. The germline CDR1 and CDR2 sequences are MNHEY and SVGEGT. This CDR3 is 16 amino acids long. Trimming cost V 6 bases and J 5 bases, with 22 bases left between them. Residents of over 20 US areas, aged about 18 to 95 years, made up the participants. This receptor was obtained from a woman in her sixties in a cohort exposed to, infected with or recovered from COVID-19 (not recorded which). Input material: PBMCs or T cells enriched from blood (not recorded which). V and J are TRBV6-2 or TRBV6-3 and TRBJ2-5; weak D call: TRBD2 (5 bases). CDR3: CASSPLLVIHQETQYF. DNA of the CDR3: TGTGCCAGCAGCCCTCTACTAGTGATTCATCAGGAGACCCAGTACTTC.